What follows is one T cell receptor beta chain and its context. The sample belongs to a study of OX40 agonist ivuxolimab in advanced cancers. Generated by immunoSEQ multiplex PCR, the TCRdb table keeps only in-frame clones and is missing some. The data contain approximately 39,000 clones, 79% of them seen just once; the ten biggest clones take up approximately 10%. This CDR3 comprises 14 residues. The germline gives CDR1 ENHRY, CDR2 SYGVKD. Trimming removed 5 bases from V and 3 bases from J; junction bases left unmatched: 2. The rearrangement joins TRBV10-3 to TRBJ2-5; 11 bases match TRBD2. The source was CD4+ or CD8+ T cells sorted from blood, collected in a trial of the OX40 agonist ivuxolimab. The TCR was taken from an adult with an advanced solid tumor such as melanoma, head and neck, liver or kidney cancer. For the CDR3, the DNA is TGTGCCATCAGTTCGACTAGCGGGGAAGAGACCCAGTACTTC. Its protein product is CAISSTSGEETQYF.